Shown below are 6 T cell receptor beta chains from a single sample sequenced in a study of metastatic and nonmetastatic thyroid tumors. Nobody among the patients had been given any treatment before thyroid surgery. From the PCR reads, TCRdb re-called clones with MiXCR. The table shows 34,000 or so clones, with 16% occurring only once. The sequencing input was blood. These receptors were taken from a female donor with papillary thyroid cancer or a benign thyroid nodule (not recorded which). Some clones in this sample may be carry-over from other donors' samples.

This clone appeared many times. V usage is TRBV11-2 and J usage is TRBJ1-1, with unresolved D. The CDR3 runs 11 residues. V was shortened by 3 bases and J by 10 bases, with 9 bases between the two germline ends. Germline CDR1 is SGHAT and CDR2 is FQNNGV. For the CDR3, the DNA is TGTGCCAGCAGCTTGAGTCGTACAGCTTTCTTT. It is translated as CASSLSRTAFF. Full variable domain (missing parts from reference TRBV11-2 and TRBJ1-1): EAGVAQSPRYKIIEKRQSVAFWCNPISGHATLYWYQQILGQGPKLLIQFQNNGVVDDSQLPKDRFSAERLKGVDSTLKIQPAKLEDSAVYLCASSLSRTAFFGQGTRLTVV.

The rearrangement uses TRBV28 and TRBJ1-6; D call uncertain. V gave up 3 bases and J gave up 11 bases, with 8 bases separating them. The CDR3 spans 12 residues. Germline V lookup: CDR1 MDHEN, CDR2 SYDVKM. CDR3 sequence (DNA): TGTGCCAGCAGTTTTAGCATAGCACCCCTCCACTTT. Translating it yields CASSFSIAPLHF.

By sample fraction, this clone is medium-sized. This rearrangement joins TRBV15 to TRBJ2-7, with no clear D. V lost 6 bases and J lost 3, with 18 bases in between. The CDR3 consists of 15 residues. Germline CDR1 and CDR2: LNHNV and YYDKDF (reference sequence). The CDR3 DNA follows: TGTGCCACCAGTAACCCGGGCAGCCCCGACTACGAGCAGTACTTC. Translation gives CATSNPGSPDYEQYF.

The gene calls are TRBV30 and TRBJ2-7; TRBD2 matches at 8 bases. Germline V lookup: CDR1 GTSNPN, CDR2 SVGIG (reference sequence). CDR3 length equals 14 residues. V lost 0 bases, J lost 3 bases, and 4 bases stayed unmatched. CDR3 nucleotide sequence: TGTGCCTGGAGTGTATCTGCGGGGGGCTACGAGCAGTACTTC. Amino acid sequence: CAWSVSAGGYEQYF. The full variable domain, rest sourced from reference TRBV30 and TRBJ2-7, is SQTIHQWPATLVQPVGSPLSLECTVEGTSNPNLYWYRQAAGRGLQLLFYSVGIGQISSEVPQNLSASRPQDRQFILSSKKLLLSDSGFYLCAWSVSAGGYEQYFGPGTRLTVT.

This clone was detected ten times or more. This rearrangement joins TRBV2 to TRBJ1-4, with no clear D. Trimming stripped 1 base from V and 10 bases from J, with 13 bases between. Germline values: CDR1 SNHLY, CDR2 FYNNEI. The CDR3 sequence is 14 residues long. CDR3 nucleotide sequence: TGTGCCAGCAGTGAAGTACAGATTGGTGGAAAACTGTTTTTT. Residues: CASSEVQIGGKLFF.

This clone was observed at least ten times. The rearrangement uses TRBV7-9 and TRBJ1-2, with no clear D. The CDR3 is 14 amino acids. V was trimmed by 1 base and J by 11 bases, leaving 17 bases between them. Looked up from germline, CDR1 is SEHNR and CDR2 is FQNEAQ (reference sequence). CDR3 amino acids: CASSLGGSGDKYTF. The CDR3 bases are TGTGCCAGCAGCTTAGGAGGATCAGGAGACAAGTACACCTTC.